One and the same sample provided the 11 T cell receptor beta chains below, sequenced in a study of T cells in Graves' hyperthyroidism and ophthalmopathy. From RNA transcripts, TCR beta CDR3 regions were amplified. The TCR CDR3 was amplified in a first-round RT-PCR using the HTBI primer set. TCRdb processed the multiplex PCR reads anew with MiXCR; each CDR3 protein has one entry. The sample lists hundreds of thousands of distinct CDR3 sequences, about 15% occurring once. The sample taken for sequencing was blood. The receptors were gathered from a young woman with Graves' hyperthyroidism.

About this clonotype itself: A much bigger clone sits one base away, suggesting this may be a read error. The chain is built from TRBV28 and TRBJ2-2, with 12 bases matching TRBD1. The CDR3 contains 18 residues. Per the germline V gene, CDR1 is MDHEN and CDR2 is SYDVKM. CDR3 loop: CASRLGGTGGYDTGELLF. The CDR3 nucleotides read TGTGCCAGCAGATTGGGAGGGACAGGGGGCTATGACACCGGGGAGCTGCTTTTT. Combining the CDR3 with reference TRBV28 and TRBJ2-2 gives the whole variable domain DVKVTQSSRYLVKRTGEKVFLECVQDMDHENMFWYRQDPGLGLRLIYFSYDVKMKEKGDIPEGYSVSREKKERFSLILESASTNQTSMYLCASRLGGTGGYDTGELLFGEGSRLTVL.

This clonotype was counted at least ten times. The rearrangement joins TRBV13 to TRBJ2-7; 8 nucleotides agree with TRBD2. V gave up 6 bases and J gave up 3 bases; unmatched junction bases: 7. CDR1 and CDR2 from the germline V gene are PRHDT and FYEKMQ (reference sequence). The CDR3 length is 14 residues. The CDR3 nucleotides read TGTGCCAGCAGGCGGAGCGGGAGACGCTACGAGCAGTACTTC. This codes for CASRRSGRRYEQYF.

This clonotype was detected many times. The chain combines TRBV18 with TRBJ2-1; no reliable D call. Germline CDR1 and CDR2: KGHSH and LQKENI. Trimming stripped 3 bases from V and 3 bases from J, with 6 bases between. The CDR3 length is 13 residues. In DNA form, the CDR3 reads TGTGCCAGCTCACCGGACGGCTACAATGAGCAGTTCTTC. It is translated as CASSPDGYNEQFF. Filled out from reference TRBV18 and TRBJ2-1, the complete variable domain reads NAGVMQNPRHLVRRRGQEARLRCSPMKGHSHVYWYRQLPEEGLKFMVYLQKENIIDESGMPKERFSAEFPKEGPSILRIQQVVRGDSAAYFCASSPDGYNEQFFGPGTRLTVL.

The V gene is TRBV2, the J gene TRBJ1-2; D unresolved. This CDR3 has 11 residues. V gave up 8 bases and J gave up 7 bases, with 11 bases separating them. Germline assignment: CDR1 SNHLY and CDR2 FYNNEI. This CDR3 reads CASSPLGGYTF. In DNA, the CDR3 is TGTGCCAGCTCACCCCTAGGTGGCTACACCTTC.

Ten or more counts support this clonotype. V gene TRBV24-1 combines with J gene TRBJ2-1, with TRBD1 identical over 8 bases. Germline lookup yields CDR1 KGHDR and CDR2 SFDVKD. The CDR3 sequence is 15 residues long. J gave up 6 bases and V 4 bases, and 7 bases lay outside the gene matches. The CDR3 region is CATSEDAGGRNEQFF. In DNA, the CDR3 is TGTGCCACCAGTGAGGATGCAGGGGGCCGCAATGAGCAGTTCTTC.

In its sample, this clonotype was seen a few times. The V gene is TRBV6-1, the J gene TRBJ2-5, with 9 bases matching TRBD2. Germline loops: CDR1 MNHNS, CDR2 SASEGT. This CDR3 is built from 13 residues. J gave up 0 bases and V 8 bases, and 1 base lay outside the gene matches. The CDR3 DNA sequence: TGTGCCAGCCTAGCGGGACACCAAGAGACCCAGTACTTC. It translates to CASLAGHQETQYF.

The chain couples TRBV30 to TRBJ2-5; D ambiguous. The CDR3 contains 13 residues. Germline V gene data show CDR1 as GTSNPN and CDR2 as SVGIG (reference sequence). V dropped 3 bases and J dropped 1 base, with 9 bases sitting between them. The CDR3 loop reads CAWRKFIQETQYF. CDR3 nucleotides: TGTGCCTGGAGAAAATTTATCCAAGAGACCCAGTACTTC.

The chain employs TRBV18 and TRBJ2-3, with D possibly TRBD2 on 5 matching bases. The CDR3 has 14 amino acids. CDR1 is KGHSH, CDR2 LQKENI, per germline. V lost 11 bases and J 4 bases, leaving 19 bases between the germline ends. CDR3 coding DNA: TGTGCCGGCGCCGAACTAGATTTCGCAGATACGCAGTATTTT. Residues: CAGAELDFADTQYF. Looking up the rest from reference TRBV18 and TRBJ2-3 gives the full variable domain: NAGVMQNPRHLVRRRGQEARLRCSPMKGHSHVYWYRQLPEEGLKFMVYLQKENIIDESGMPKERFSAEFPKEGPSILRIQQVVRGDSAAYFCAGAELDFADTQYFGPGTRLTVL.

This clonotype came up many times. CDR3 amino acids: CAWEKDRGSAYEQYF. The CDR3, as DNA: TGTGCCTGGGAAAAGGACAGGGGGAGTGCCTACGAGCAGTACTTC. V gene TRBV30 combines with J gene TRBJ2-7; TRBD1 aligns across 10 bases. CDR1 and CDR2 (germline): GTSNPN, SVGIG (reference sequence). The trim removed 5 bases at V and 2 bases at J, leaving 9 bases unmatched. The CDR3 spans 15 residues.

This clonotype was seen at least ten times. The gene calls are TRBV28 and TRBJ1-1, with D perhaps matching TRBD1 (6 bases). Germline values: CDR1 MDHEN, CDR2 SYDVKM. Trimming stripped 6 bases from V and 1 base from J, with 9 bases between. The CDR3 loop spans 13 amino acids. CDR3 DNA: TGTGCCAGCAGATCGACAGGGAACACTGAAGCTTTCTTT. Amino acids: CASRSTGNTEAFF.

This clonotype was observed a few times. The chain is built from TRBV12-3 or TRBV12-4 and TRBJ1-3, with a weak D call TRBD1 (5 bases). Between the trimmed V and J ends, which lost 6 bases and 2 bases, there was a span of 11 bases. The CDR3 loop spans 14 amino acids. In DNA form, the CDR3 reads TGTGCCAGCAGCATCCGGGGGGCTGGAAACACCATATATTTT. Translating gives CASSIRGAGNTIYF.